Listed below are T cell receptor beta chains from one sample, sequenced in a study of shared clonotypes between healthy human individuals. The assay was immunoSEQ multiplex PCR, and TCRdb's table has in-frame clones only and misses some. The table lists a few hundred thousand clones, roughly 85% of them singletons. Sequences were obtained from PBMCs. These receptors originate from a woman between 35 and 50 years old in good health. Some clones in this sample may be carry-over from other donors' samples. Each CDR3 is given with its conserved first and last residue. The D gene is left open where the match is weak. Size is omitted from some rows. Given values are once, few, many or a class for expanded clones.

.	TRBV28	.	TRBJ2-2	CASDSGQNTGELFF	TGTGCCAGCGACTCGGGACAGAACACCGGGGAGCTGTTTTTT
.	TRBV7-8	.	TRBJ2-7	CASSLGRSYEQYF	TGTGCCAGCAGCTTAGGCCGCTCCTACGAGCAGTACTTC
.	TRBV29-1	.	TRBJ1-5	CSVETGSGPQHF	TGCAGCGTTGAAACAGGTTCGGGGCCCCAGCATTTT
.	TRBV7-7	TRBD2	TRBJ2-1	CASSKARGGLAGTSEQFF	TGTGCCAGCAGCAAAGCCCGGGGCGGACTAGCGGGTACAAGTGAGCAGTTCTTC
.	TRBV28	.	TRBJ1-5	CASRRDSNQPQHF	TGTGCCAGCAGACGGGATAGCAATCAGCCCCAGCATTTT
.	TRBV4-3	.	TRBJ2-3	CASSQEGTSTDTQYF	TGCGCCAGCAGCCAAGAGGGGACTAGCACAGATACGCAGTATTTT
few	TRBV18	.	TRBJ2-1	CASSLKLAAQQGEQFF	TGTGCCAGCTCACTTAAGCTAGCGGCCCAACAGGGGGAGCAGTTCTTC
.	TRBV28	TRBD1	TRBJ2-5	CASSPPGQQETQYF	TGTGCCAGCAGTCCCCCGGGACAGCAAGAGACCCAGTACTTC
.	TRBV11-2	TRBD1	TRBJ2-5	CASSPRDRRGETQYF	TGTGCCAGCAGCCCCCGGGACAGGAGAGGAGAGACCCAGTACTTC
.	TRBV2	TRBD1	TRBJ2-7	CASSRDSTTYEQYF	TGTGCCAGCAGTCGGGACAGCACCACCTACGAGCAGTACTTC
.	TRBV18	.	TRBJ2-2	CASSPAMSGELFF	TGTGCCAGCTCACCGGCTATGTCGGGGGAGCTGTTTTTT
.	TRBV9	.	TRBJ2-1	CASSVDSYNEQFF	TGTGCCAGCAGCGTAGACTCGTACAATGAGCAGTTCTTC
.	TRBV10-2	.	TRBJ2-7	CASRPGPDYEQYF	TGCGCCAGCAGGCCAGGCCCTGACTACGAGCAGTACTTC
few	TRBV2	.	TRBJ2-7	CASSTGHPSSYEQYF	TGTGCCAGCAGTACGGGACACCCGAGCTCCTACGAGCAGTACTTC
.	TRBV6-5	TRBD1	TRBJ2-7	CASRPRTGNYEQYF	TGTGCCAGCAGACCCAGGACAGGTAACTACGAGCAGTACTTC
.	TRBV7-8	.	TRBJ2-5	CASSLGRGQETQYF	TGTGCCAGCAGCTTAGGACGGGGCCAAGAGACCCAGTACTTC
.	TRBV9	.	TRBJ2-7	CASSPGQNPYEQYF	TGTGCCAGCAGCCCGGGACAAAATCCCTACGAGCAGTACTTC
.	TRBV7-9	.	TRBJ1-4	CASSLFGLSEKLFF	TGTGCCAGCAGCTTATTCGGGTTAAGCGAAAAACTGTTTTTT
once	TRBV5-1	TRBD2	TRBJ2-7	CASSAGLAGEQYF	TGCGCCAGCAGCGCCGGACTAGCGGGGGAGCAGTACTTC
.	TRBV29-1	TRBD2	TRBJ2-2	CSATSANTGEPLF	TGCAGCGCAACTAGCGCGAACACCGGGGAGCCGCTTTTT
many	TRBV6-6	.	TRBJ1-5	CASSYGTENQPQHF	TGTGCCAGCAGTTACGGGACGGAGAATCAGCCCCAGCATTTT
.	TRBV11-1	TRBD2	TRBJ2-7	CASSLGSGGSSTEQYF	TGTGCCAGCAGCCTCGGGAGTGGCGGGAGTAGCACCGAGCAGTACTTC
.	TRBV25-1	.	TRBJ1-1	CASRGGAEAFF	TGTGCCAGCAGGGGGGGCGCTGAAGCTTTCTTT
.	TRBV10-2	.	TRBJ1-4	CASSEQGWEKLFF	TGCGCCAGCAGTGAACAGGGATGGGAAAAACTGTTTTTT
.	TRBV7-3	TRBD1	TRBJ2-7	CASSLVPGTGDEQYF	TGTGCCAGCAGCTTAGTCCCGGGGACAGGGGACGAGCAGTACTTC
once	TRBV7-2	.	TRBJ2-1	CASSLERSSGEQFF	TGTGCCAGCAGCTTAGAGAGGAGTTCCGGTGAGCAGTTCTTC
.	TRBV5-5	TRBD2	TRBJ2-7	CASSYSGSYEQYF	TGTGCCAGCAGTTATAGCGGGAGCTACGAGCAGTACTTC
.	TRBV27	TRBD1	TRBJ1-2	CASSIGTGKDYGYTF	TGTGCCAGCAGTATCGGGACAGGGAAGGACTATGGCTACACCTTC
once	TRBV28	.	TRBJ2-7	CASSLLPYEQYF	TGTGCCAGCAGTCTCCTACCCTACGAGCAGTACTTC
many	TRBV19	TRBD1	TRBJ1-1	CASRRGRDREEAFF	TGTGCCAGTAGACGGGGGCGGGACAGGGAAGAAGCTTTCTTT
.	TRBV2	.	TRBJ1-1	CASSLGQTEAFF	TGTGCCAGCAGTCTCGGACAGACTGAAGCTTTCTTT
once	TRBV9	TRBD2	TRBJ2-1	CASSAREGSSYNEQFF	TGTGCCAGCAGCGCGCGGGAGGGGAGCTCCTACAATGAGCAGTTCTTC
.	TRBV7-2	TRBD2	TRBJ2-7	CASSSAPYSGRRYEQYF	TGTGCCAGCAGCTCAGCACCATATAGCGGGAGGAGGTACGAGCAGTACTTC
.	TRBV27	.	TRBJ1-5	CASSFGANQPQHF	TGTGCCAGCAGTTTCGGCGCTAATCAGCCCCAGCATTTT
.	TRBV11-3	TRBD2	TRBJ2-1	CASSLAASGRHEQFF	TGTGCCAGCAGCTTAGCGGCTAGCGGGAGGCATGAGCAGTTCTTC
many	TRBV7-6	.	TRBJ2-2	CASSPGAGELFF	TGTGCCAGCAGCCCAGGCGCCGGGGAGCTGTTTTTT
medium-sized	TRBV6-1	TRBD1	TRBJ2-5	CASSEAGGQGYETQYF	TGTGCCAGCAGTGAAGCGGGGGGACAGGGGTATGAGACCCAGTACTTC
.	TRBV11-2	.	TRBJ1-4	CASSLDRGEKLFF	TGTGCCAGCAGCTTAGACAGGGGTGAAAAACTGTTTTTT
once	TRBV11-3	.	TRBJ2-3	CASSLARCRGTDTQYF	TGTGCCAGCAGCTTAGCGCGATGCAGGGGAACAGATACGCAGTATTTT
once	TRBV7-2	.	TRBJ2-2	CASSLQVAIDPGELFF	TGTGCCAGCAGCTTACAAGTGGCGATAGACCCCGGGGAGCTGTTTTTT
.	TRBV5-4	TRBD2	TRBJ2-3	CASSTGTSGRTDTQYF	TGTGCCAGCAGCACCGGGACTAGCGGGAGGACAGATACGCAGTATTTT